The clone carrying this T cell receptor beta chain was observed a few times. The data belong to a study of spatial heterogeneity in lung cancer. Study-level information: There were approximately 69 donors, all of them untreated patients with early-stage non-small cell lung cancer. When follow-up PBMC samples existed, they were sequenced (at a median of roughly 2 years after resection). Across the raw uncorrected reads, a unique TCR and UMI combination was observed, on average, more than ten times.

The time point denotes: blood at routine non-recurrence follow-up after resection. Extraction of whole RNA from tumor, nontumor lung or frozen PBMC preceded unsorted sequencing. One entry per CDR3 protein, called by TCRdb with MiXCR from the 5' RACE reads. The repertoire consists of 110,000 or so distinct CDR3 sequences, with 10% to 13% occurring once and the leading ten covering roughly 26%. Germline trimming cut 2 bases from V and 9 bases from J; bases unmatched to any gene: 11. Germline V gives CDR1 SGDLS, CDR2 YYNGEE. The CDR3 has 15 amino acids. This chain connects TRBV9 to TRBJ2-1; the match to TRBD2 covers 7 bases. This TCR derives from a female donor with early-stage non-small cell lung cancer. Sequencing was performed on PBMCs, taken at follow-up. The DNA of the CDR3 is TGTGCCAGCAGCGTGGGCGGGAGTTCGCGGGTTGAGCAGTTCTTC. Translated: CASSVGGSSRVEQFF.